This T cell receptor beta chain was captured by sequencing in a study of radiation and T cells in renal cell carcinoma. The V end lost 5 bases, the J end lost 7 bases, and 11 bases lay between the germline ends. CDR1 and CDR2 (germline): MNHNS, SASEGT. CDR3 length: 13 amino acids. Time point reported: blood 4 weeks post-SBRT, at nephrectomy. As for treatment: 15 Gy SBRT to primary tumor, nephrectomy 4 weeks later. This clone was picked up one time. Data came from immunoSEQ multiplex PCR; TCRdb stores just in-frame clones and leaves some out. Of roughly 170,000 clones listed, about 88% are singletons. The source is a woman aged 45-59 years with renal cell carcinoma. The sequenced sample was blood, obtained from a patient whose treatment included radiotherapy and nephrectomy. The chain uses TRBV6-1 and TRBJ1-4; D perhaps matches TRBD1 (5 bases). The CDR3 DNA reads as TGTGCCAGCAGTACAGGTCGGACTGAAAAACTGTTTTTT. Encoded protein: CASSTGRTEKLFF.